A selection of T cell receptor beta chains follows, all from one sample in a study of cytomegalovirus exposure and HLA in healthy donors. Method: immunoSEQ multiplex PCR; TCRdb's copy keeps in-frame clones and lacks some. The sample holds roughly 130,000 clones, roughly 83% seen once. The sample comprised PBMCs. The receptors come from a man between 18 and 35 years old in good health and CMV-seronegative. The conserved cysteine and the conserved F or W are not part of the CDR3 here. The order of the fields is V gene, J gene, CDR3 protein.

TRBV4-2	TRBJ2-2	ASSHADLAGRNTGELF
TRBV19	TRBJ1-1	ASRTGALGEAF
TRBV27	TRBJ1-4	ASSLKMGALNEKLF
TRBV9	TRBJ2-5	ASASLASGETQY
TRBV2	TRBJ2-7	ASSVGRVNEQY
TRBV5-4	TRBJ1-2	ASSSSVNSNYGYT
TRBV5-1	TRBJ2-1	ASRLAGGNSYNEQF
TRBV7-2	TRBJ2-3	ASSLGVTSTDTQY
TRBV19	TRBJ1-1	ASSIDSGRTEAF
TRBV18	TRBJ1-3	ASSVLDSSGNTIY
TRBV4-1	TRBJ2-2	ASSQGSPRGRAGELF
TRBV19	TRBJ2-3	ASSIVFRSTDTQY
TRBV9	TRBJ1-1	ASSVGGGQTGNTEAF
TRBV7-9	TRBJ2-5	ASSLTLAEETQY
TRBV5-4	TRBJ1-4	ASSLGTGVEKLF
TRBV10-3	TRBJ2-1	AISSGTRNNEQF
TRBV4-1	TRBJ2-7	ASSQASSSATYEQY
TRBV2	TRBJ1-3	ASTPRGDTIY
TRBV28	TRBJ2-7	ASSLSFRGASYEQY
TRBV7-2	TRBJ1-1	ASSLYGGSTEAF
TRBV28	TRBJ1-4	ASSRGGRLTRGGEKLF
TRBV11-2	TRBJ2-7	ASSLYLAAYEQY
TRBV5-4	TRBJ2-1	ASSTRQGIGGLAIHNEQF
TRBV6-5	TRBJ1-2	ASSYGQGNYGYT
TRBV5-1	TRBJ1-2	ASSLGLTGNNYGYT
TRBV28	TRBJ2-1	ASSEGNEQF
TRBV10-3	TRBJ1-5	AIRENRGQPQH
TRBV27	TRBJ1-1	ASSLLTGRTEAF
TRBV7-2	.	ASSFSGTGAYEQY
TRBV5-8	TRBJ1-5	ASSFAGTGVDSNQPQH
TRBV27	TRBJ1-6	ASSLGGTGSSYNSPLH
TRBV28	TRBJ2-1	ASKEGLAGVTEQF
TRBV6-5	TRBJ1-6	ASSYGQGVSPLH
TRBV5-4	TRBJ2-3	ASSSEGLAGASTDTQY
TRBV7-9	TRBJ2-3	ASRNRRGTVVTDTQY
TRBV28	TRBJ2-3	ASSSSAQSTGETDTQY
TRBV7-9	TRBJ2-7	ASSSPDRGFEQY
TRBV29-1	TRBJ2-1	SVQGGYNEQF
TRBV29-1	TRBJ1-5	SVGQGFDQPQH
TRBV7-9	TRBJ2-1	ASSPEQGEFNEQF